The 32 T cell receptor beta chains below come from one sample, sequenced in a study of cytotoxic CD8 clonotypes in ibrutinib-treated CLL. Profiled with immunoSEQ multiplex PCR; TCRdb holds only in-frame clones, not every one. The sample carries roughly 42,000 clones, approximately 67% recorded once. The sample was PBMCs, taken at disease progression, from a patient treated with ibrutinib. These receptors originate from a human donor with chronic lymphocytic leukemia.

Judged by abundance, this clone is medium-sized (0.01 to 0.1%). In the same sample, other DNA sequences code for this CDR3. J is TRBJ2-7 and V is TRBV4-2, with D tentatively TRBD2 (6 bases). Germline V gives CDR1 LGHNA, CDR2 YNFKEQ. Between the trimmed V and J ends, which lost 3 bases and 0 bases, there was a span of 12 bases. The CDR3 extends over 15 amino acids. This chain's CDR3 is CASSQDAGSSYEQYF. Here the CDR3 DNA reads TGTGCCAGCAGCCAGGACGCGGGGAGCTCCTACGAGCAGTACTTC.

This clone was seen only a few times. The V and J genes are TRBV5-4 and TRBJ2-3; D gene uncertain. Trimming shortened V by 0 bases and J by 2 bases, and 16 bases separated the two germline ends. CDR3 size: 17 residues. Germline CDR1 is SGHNT and CDR2 is YYREEE (reference sequence). The CDR3 region is CASSLGGSAISTDTQYF. The CDR3, as DNA: TGTGCCAGCAGCTTGGGTGGGTCGGCGATCTCCACAGATACGCAGTATTTT.

The chain couples TRBV30 to TRBJ1-1; D ambiguous. The CDR3 is 14 amino acids. CDR1 is GTSNPN, CDR2 SVGIG, per germline (reference sequence). Trimming left V 4 bases short and J 0 bases short, with 12 bases between. DNA for the CDR3: TGTGCCTGGACTCAGAGCGCCATGAACACTGAAGCTTTCTTT. It translates to CAWTQSAMNTEAFF.

This clone was counted between two and nine times. The rearrangement joins TRBV6-5 to TRBJ2-6; D is unresolved. Germline V lookup: CDR1 MNHEY, CDR2 SVGAGI. Trimming removed 7 bases at V and 0 bases at J, with 7 bases between. The CDR3 is 14 amino acids. CDR3 in DNA: TGTGCCAGCACGGATAACTCTGGGGCCAACGTCCTGACTTTC. Translated: CASTDNSGANVLTF.

This sequence joins TRBV7-6 and TRBJ2-1; D is possibly TRBD2 (5 bases). V was shortened by 2 bases and J by 2 bases, with 10 bases between the two germline ends. Germline V CDR1 and CDR2: SGHVS, FNYEAQ. This CDR3 is built from 15 residues. The CDR3 bases are TGTGCCAGCAGCTTAAGAGTCGGGGCCTACAATGAGCAGTTCTTC. It codes for CASSLRVGAYNEQFF.

The rearrangement uses TRBV19 and TRBJ1-5, with D perhaps TRBD1 (5 bases). CDR1 and CDR2 (germline): LNHDA, SQIVND (reference sequence). The CDR3 extends over 15 amino acids. The V end was cut by 5 bases, the J end by 6 bases, with 17 bases between. CDR3 amino acids: CASSLRDGWGQPQHF. The CDR3, as DNA: TGTGCCAGTAGTCTCCGGGACGGATGGGGTCAGCCCCAGCATTTT.

The chain employs TRBV28 and TRBJ2-3; TRBD1 or TRBD2 may be the D gene (7 bases each). The CDR3 runs 15 residues. Trimming removed 6 bases at V and 6 bases at J, with 19 bases between. CDR1 is MDHEN, CDR2 SYDVKM, per germline. The CDR3 DNA reads as TGTGCCAGCAGCCGACAGGGTCTAGCGGCCGATACGCAGTATTTT. It codes for CASSRQGLAADTQYF. Supplemented by reference TRBV28 and TRBJ2-3, the full variable domain reads DVKVTQSSRYLVKRTGEKVFLECVQDMDHENMFWYRQDPGLGLRLIYFSYDVKMKEKGDIPEGYSVSREKKERFSLILESASTNQTSMYLCASSRQGLAADTQYFGPGTRLTVL.

V is TRBV19 and J is TRBJ2-2; 8 bases align to TRBD1. CDR3 length: 14 residues. CDR1 LNHDA and CDR2 SQIVND come from the germline V gene (reference sequence). The V and J ends lost 6 bases and 6 bases, in that order; junction bases with no gene match: 6. The CDR3 reads CASRVDRDAGELFF. The CDR3 nucleotides read TGTGCCAGTAGGGTGGACAGGGACGCCGGGGAGCTGTTTTTT. The entire variable domain, with the rest obtained from reference TRBV19 and TRBJ2-2, is as follows: DGGITQSPKYLFRKEGQNVTLSCEQNLNHDAMYWYRQDPGQGLRLIYYSQIVNDFQKGDIAEGYSVSREKKESFPLTVTSAQKNPTAFYLCASRVDRDAGELFFGEGSRLTVL.

V usage is TRBV27 and J usage is TRBJ2-5; D possibly corresponds to TRBD2 (6 bases). V was shortened by 7 bases and J by 1 base, with 16 bases between the two germline ends. Germline V gene data show CDR1 as MNHEY and CDR2 as SMNVEV (reference sequence). The CDR3 spans 15 residues. The CDR3 loop is CASNHGGAGQETQYF. The CDR3 region has the DNA TGTGCCAGCAATCATGGAGGGGCGGGCCAAGAGACCCAGTACTTC.

CDR3 nucleotide sequence: TGTGCCAGCAGTTACAAGGAGGGCTACAATGAGCAGTTCTTC. As protein: CASSYKEGYNEQFF. The chain has TRBV6-5 and TRBJ2-1, with TRBD2 as a possible D gene (6 bases). Germline loops: CDR1 MNHEY, CDR2 SVGAGI. V lost 2 bases and J 3 bases, leaving 8 bases between the germline ends. The CDR3 sequence is 14 residues long.

This chain connects TRBV11-2 to TRBJ1-4; no firm D call. From germline, CDR1 is SGHAT and CDR2 FQNNGV. The CDR3 spans 14 residues. With 5 bases removed from V and 7 bases from J, the gap between germline ends came to 14 bases. The CDR3 DNA follows: TGTGCCAGCAGCCTCGGACTTTCGGGTGAAAAACTGTTTTTT. Its protein product is CASSLGLSGEKLFF.

V is TRBV6-5 and J is TRBJ1-2, with D unresolved. Trimming took 8 bases from V and 10 from J, leaving 14 bases between them. Germline values: CDR1 MNHEY, CDR2 SVGAGI. CDR3 size: 11 residues. CDR3 nucleotides: TGTGCCAGCTCAGCGGGGAGGTTCTACACCTTC. It is translated as CASSAGRFYTF.

V is TRBV30 and J is TRBJ2-1, with TRBD2 matching over 12 bases. This CDR3 region has 12 residues. The germline gives CDR1 GTSNPN, CDR2 SVGIG (reference sequence). The CDR3, as DNA: TGTAGCACTAGCGGGAGGTCCGATGAGCAGTTCTTC. This translates into CSTSGRSDEQFF.

CDR3 sequence reads: CASSLFDGQPQHF. The CDR3, as DNA: TGTGCCAGCAGCTTGTTCGATGGTCAGCCCCAGCATTTT. This chain links TRBV7-2 with TRBJ1-5; no reliable D call. Trimming cost V 3 bases and J 6 bases, with 9 bases left between them. CDR1 and CDR2 from the germline V gene are SGHTA and FQGNSA. The CDR3 has 13 amino acids.

The V gene is TRBV5-4, the J gene TRBJ2-7; 7 nucleotides match TRBD1. The CDR3 has 20 residues. Germline V gene lookup returns CDR1 SGHNT and CDR2 YYREEE (reference sequence). Trimming took 5 bases from V and 2 from J; bases not matched to a gene: 25. The CDR3 here is CASSFFIPGQPTSKAYEQYF. Here the CDR3 DNA reads TGTGCCAGCAGTTTTTTTATTCCGGGACAGCCTACTAGTAAAGCCTACGAGCAGTACTTC.

The chain combines TRBV9 with TRBJ2-7; 9 bases match TRBD1. The ends lost 3 bases at V and 4 bases at J; junction bases unmatched: 14. Germline loops: CDR1 SGDLS, CDR2 YYNGEE. This CDR3 spans 17 amino acids. This chain's CDR3 is CASSAGGTGWGLYEQYF. In DNA, the CDR3 is TGTGCCAGCAGCGCTGGAGGGACAGGGTGGGGTCTATACGAGCAGTACTTC.

The gene calls are TRBV4-2 and TRBJ2-2; the D gene is possibly TRBD2 (5 bases). The length of the CDR3 is 17 residues. V dropped 1 base and J dropped 1 base, with 13 bases sitting between them. Germline V lookup: CDR1 LGHNA, CDR2 YNFKEQ. The CDR3: CASSQGRSGRNTGELFF. The CDR3 DNA sequence: TGTGCCAGCAGCCAAGGGCGGAGCGGCAGGAACACCGGGGAGCTGTTTTTT.

The gene calls are TRBV29-1 and TRBJ1-1; 7 bases map to TRBD1. The germline gives CDR1 SQVTM, CDR2 ANQGSEA. The ends lost 7 bases at V and 1 base at J; junction bases unmatched: 6. This CDR3 is 13 amino acids long. CDR3 nucleotides: TGCAGCGCCTCGGACAGGACGAACACTGAAGCTTTCTTT. It encodes CSASDRTNTEAFF.

The chain joins TRBV27 to TRBJ2-7, with TRBD2 matching over 7 bases. Germline V gene data show CDR1 as MNHEY and CDR2 as SMNVEV (reference sequence). This CDR3 contains 14 residues. Trimming at V came to 6 bases and at J to 0 bases, leaving 5 bases not matched to a gene. DNA of the CDR3: TGTGCCAGCAGCCGCAAGCGGGACTCCTACGAGCAGTACTTC. This translates into CASSRKRDSYEQYF.

This clone showed up just once. V and J are TRBV25-1 and TRBJ2-1; 9 bases align to TRBD2. Germline trimming cut 7 bases from V and 7 bases from J; bases unmatched to any gene: 8. The germline CDR1 and CDR2 sequences are MGHDK and SYGVNS. The CDR3 is 14 amino acids. Here the CDR3 reads CASIGGRGLNEQFF. The CDR3 DNA reads TGTGCCAGCATAGGCGGGAGGGGTCTGAATGAGCAGTTCTTC.

The rearrangement joins TRBV4-2 to TRBJ2-2, with D unclear. Germline CDR1 LGHNA, CDR2 YNFKEQ. This CDR3 spans 14 amino acids. V lost 4 bases to trimming and J lost 8 bases, with 14 bases between them. The CDR3 DNA reads as TGTGCCAGCAGCCCGCGGACGATCCCAGGGGAGCTGTTTTTT. Translating gives CASSPRTIPGELFF.

V and J are TRBV28 and TRBJ2-7; D tentatively fits TRBD1 or TRBD2 (6 bases each). Germline loops: CDR1 MDHEN, CDR2 SYDVKM. This CDR3 is built from 15 residues. Trimming took 2 bases from V and 0 from J, leaving 11 bases between them. The CDR3 DNA follows: TGTGCCAGCAGTTTAAGGGGGGCTAGCTCCTACGAGCAGTACTTC. Translation gives CASSLRGASSYEQYF. The full variable domain, with the rest looked up from reference TRBV28 and TRBJ2-7, is DVKVTQSSRYLVKRTGEKVFLECVQDMDHENMFWYRQDPGLGLRLIYFSYDVKMKEKGDIPEGYSVSREKKERFSLILESASTNQTSMYLCASSLRGASSYEQYFGPGTRLTVT.

The chain employs TRBV5-4 and TRBJ2-7, with 7 bases lining up with TRBD1. Trimming cost V 4 bases and J 7 bases; bases outside gene matches: 8. The CDR3 runs to 13 residues. Germline-derived CDR1 and CDR2 are SGHNT and YYREEE (reference sequence). The CDR3 is CASSTLQGREQYF. The CDR3 DNA follows: TGTGCCAGCAGCACCCTACAGGGGCGAGAGCAGTACTTC.

The chain recombines TRBV9 with TRBJ2-7; no reliable D call. The CDR3 has 14 residues. Germline V gene data show CDR1 as SGDLS and CDR2 as YYNGEE. V lost 1 base and J 1 base, leaving 9 bases between the germline ends. This CDR3 is CASSVNTVSYEQYF. Here the CDR3 DNA reads TGTGCCAGCAGCGTAAATACCGTATCCTACGAGCAGTACTTC. The variable domain in full, with the rest retrieved from reference TRBV9 and TRBJ2-7, is DSGVTQTPKHLITATGQRVTLRCSPRSGDLSVYWYQQSLDQGLQFLIQYYNGEERAKGNILERFSAQQFPDLHSELNLSSLELGDSALYFCASSVNTVSYEQYFGPGTRLTVT.

The rearrangement uses TRBV19 and TRBJ1-5; D remains ambiguous. The CDR3 covers 13 residues. Germline loops: CDR1 LNHDA, CDR2 SQIVND (reference sequence). Trimming took 1 base from V and 6 from J, leaving 7 bases between them. The CDR3 region is CASSIVEAQPQHF. DNA for the CDR3: TGTGCCAGTAGTATAGTTGAGGCTCAGCCCCAGCATTTT.

This chain joins TRBV30 and TRBJ1-6; TRBD1 aligns across 9 bases. Trimming cost V 8 bases and J 10 bases; bases outside gene matches: 6. CDR1 and CDR2 (germline): GTSNPN, SVGIG (reference sequence). The CDR3 runs 12 residues. CDR3 coding DNA: TGTGCCACTACAGGGGGCAGCTCACCCCTCCACTTT. Translated: CATTGGSSPLHF.

This clone was recorded at least ten times. This sequence joins TRBV29-1 and TRBJ1-1; TRBD1 aligns across 7 bases. Unmatched junction bases numbered 9, after V lost 7 bases and J lost 1 base. Germline values: CDR1 SQVTM, CDR2 ANQGSEA. The CDR3 runs to 14 residues. CDR3 DNA: TGCAGCGCCCGGACAGGAGGGGGGAACACTGAAGCTTTCTTT. Its translation is CSARTGGGNTEAFF. Variable domain in full (rest from reference TRBV29-1 and TRBJ1-1): SAVISQKPSRDICQRGTSLTIQCQVDSQVTMMFWYRQQPGQSLTLIATANQGSEATYESGFVIDKFPISRPNLTFSTLTVSNMSPEDSSIYLCSARTGGGNTEAFFGQGTRLTVV.

The genes are TRBV7-9 and TRBJ1-2, with D hard to call. V was trimmed by 3 bases and J by 4 bases, leaving 9 bases between them. This CDR3 has 13 residues. CDR1 and CDR2 (germline): SEHNR, FQNEAQ (reference sequence). The CDR3 spells CASSFSQSYGYTF. As DNA, the CDR3 is TGTGCCAGCAGCTTCTCGCAGAGCTATGGCTACACCTTC.

The gene calls are TRBV4-3 and TRBJ2-2; D is ambiguous. The CDR3 is 14 residues long. The V and J ends lost 0 bases and 8 bases respectively, with 10 bases between them. Looked up from germline, CDR1 is LGHNA and CDR2 is YSLEER. The chain's CDR3 is CASSQDGTSGELFF. The CDR3 coding sequence is TGCGCCAGCAGCCAAGATGGAACTTCTGGGGAGCTGTTTTTT.

The CDR3 nucleotides read TGTGCCAGCAGCCCCACTCAGAATAATTCACCCCTCCACTTT. It codes for CASSPTQNNSPLHF. The chain is built from TRBV28 and TRBJ1-6; D not certain. Trimming pared 6 bases from V and 5 bases from J, leaving 11 bases between. Germline lookup yields CDR1 MDHEN and CDR2 SYDVKM. This CDR3 spans 14 amino acids.

This clone has only a few counts. This chain uses TRBV11-3 with TRBJ2-7, with D perhaps being TRBD1 or TRBD2 (5 bases each). Between the trimmed V and J ends, which lost 1 base and 3 bases, there was a span of 13 bases. This CDR3 has 15 amino acids. Looked up from germline, CDR1 is SGHNT and CDR2 is YENEEA. The CDR3 sequence: CASSLVWGTGYEQYF. DNA for the CDR3: TGTGCCAGCAGCTTAGTGTGGGGGACGGGCTACGAGCAGTACTTC.

This clone was found many times. The chain combines TRBV6-1 with TRBJ1-2; D not resolved. Trimming stripped 6 bases from V and 0 bases from J, with 8 bases between. This CDR3 contains 13 residues. CDR1 MNHNS and CDR2 SASEGT come from the germline V gene. The CDR3: CASSLDANYGYTF. CDR3 sequence (DNA): TGTGCCAGCAGCCTGGACGCTAACTATGGCTACACCTTC.